This T cell receptor beta chain emerged from a study of early T cells in non-severe SARS-CoV-2 infection. Study-level results: Matching with VDJdb favored anti-spike CD8 responses (missing private and CD4 specificities).

With 4 bases clipped from V and 0 bases from J, the junction kept 12 bases outside the gene matches. Germline CDR1 MDHEN, CDR2 SYDVKM. This CDR3 contains 17 residues. There are many counts of this clonotype. Its antigen is as yet unknown. Attachment of unique molecular identifiers to individual cDNA molecules was performed. MiXCR, applied by TCRdb to the 5' RACE reads, yields one record per CDR3 protein. The repertoire holds about 49,000 distinct CDR3 sequences, about 6% seen once, with over 2.5% in the top ten. V usage is TRBV28 and J usage is TRBJ2-7; TRBD2 aligns across 7 bases. The receptor was isolated from an adult who was a healthcare worker with PCR-confirmed SARS-CoV-2 infection or an uninfected control (not recorded which). Sequencing used whole blood, obtained at baseline. DNA for the CDR3: TGTGCCAGCAGTTACGGACCCGGGCGGGGGAGCTCCTACGAGCAGTACTTC. Translation: CASSYGPGRGSSYEQYF.